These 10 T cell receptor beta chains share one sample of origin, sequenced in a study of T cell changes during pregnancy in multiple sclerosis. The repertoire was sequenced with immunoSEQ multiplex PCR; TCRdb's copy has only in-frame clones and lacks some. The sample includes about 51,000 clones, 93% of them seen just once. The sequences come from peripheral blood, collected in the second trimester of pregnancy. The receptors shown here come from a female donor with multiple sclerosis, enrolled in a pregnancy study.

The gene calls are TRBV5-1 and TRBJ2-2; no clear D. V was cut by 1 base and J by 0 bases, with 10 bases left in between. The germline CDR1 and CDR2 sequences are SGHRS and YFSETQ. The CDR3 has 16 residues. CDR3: CASSLSGHSNTGELFF. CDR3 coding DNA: TGCGCCAGCAGCTTGTCTGGGCATTCGAACACCGGGGAGCTGTTTTTT.

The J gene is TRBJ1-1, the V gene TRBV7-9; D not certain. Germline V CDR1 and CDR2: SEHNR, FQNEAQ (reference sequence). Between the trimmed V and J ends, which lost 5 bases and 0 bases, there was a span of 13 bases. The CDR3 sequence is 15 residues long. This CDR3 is CASSSREGLNTEAFF. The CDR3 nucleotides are TGTGCCAGCAGCAGCCGCGAGGGATTGAACACTGAAGCTTTCTTT.

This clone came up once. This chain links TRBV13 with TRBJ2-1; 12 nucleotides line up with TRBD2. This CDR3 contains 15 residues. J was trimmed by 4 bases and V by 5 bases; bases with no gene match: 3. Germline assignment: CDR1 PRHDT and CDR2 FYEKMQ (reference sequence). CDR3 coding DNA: TGTGCCAGCAGCCAAGGACTAGCGGGGTACAATGAGCAGTTCTTC. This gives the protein CASSQGLAGYNEQFF. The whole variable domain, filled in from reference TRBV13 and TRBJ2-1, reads AAGVIQSPRHLIKEKRETATLKCYPIPRHDTVYWYQQGPGQDPQFLISFYEKMQSDKGSIPDRFSAQQFSDYHSELNMSSLELGDSALYFCASSQGLAGYNEQFFGPGTRLTVL.

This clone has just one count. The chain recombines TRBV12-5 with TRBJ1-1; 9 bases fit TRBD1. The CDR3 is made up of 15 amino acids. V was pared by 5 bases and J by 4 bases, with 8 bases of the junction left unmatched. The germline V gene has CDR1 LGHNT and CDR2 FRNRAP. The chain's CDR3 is CASGLPGTGLTEAFF. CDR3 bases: TGTGCTAGTGGTCTTCCCGGGACAGGGCTCACTGAAGCTTTCTTT. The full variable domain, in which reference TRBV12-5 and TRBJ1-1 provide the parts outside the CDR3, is DARVTQTPRHKVTEMGQEVTMRCQPILGHNTVFWYRQTMMQGLELLAYFRNRAPLDDSGMPKDRFSAEMPDATLATLKIQPSEPRDSAVYFCASGLPGTGLTEAFFGQGTRLTVV.

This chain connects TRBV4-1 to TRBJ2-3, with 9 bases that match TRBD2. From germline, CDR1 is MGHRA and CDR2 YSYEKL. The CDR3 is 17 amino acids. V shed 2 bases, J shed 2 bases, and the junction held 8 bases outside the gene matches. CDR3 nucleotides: TGCGCCAGCAGCCAAATTGCTAGCGGGGATAACACAGATACGCAGTATTTT. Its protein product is CASSQIASGDNTDTQYF.

The CDR3 protein is CASSELAGLRGPETQYF. The CDR3 DNA reads as TGTGCCAGCAGTGAACTAGCGGGACTGAGGGGCCCAGAGACCCAGTACTTC. This rearrangement joins TRBV2 to TRBJ2-5; 9 nucleotides agree with TRBD2. CDR3 length: 17 amino acids. Germline V gene data show CDR1 as SNHLY and CDR2 as FYNNEI. V was clipped by 2 bases and J by 4 bases; unmatched bases: 11.

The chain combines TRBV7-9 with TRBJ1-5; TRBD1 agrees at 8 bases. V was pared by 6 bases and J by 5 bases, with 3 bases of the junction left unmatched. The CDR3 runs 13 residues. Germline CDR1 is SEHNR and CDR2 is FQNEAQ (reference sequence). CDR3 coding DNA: TGTGCCAGCAGTCCACAGGGGGATCAGCCCCAGCATTTT. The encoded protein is CASSPQGDQPQHF.

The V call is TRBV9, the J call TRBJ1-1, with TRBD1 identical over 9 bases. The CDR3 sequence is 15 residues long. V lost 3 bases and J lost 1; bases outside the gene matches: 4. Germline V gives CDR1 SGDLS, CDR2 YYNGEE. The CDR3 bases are TGTGCCAGCAGCGAGGGACAGGGCCCGAACACTGAAGCTTTCTTT. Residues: CASSEGQGPNTEAFF.

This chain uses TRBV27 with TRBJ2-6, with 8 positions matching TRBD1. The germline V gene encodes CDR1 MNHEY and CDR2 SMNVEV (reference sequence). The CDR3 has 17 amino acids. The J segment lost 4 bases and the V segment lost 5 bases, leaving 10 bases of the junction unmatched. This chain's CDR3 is CASSASQGAVGANVLTF. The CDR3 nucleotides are TGTGCCAGCAGTGCCAGCCAGGGGGCAGTGGGGGCCAACGTCCTGACTTTC.

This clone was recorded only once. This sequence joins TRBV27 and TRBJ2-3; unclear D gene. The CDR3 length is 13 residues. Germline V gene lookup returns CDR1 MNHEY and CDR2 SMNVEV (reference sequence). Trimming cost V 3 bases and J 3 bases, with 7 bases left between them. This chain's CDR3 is CASSFRITDTQYF. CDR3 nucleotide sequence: TGTGCCAGCAGTTTCAGGATTACAGATACGCAGTATTTT.